This is a list of T cell receptor beta chains from one sample in a study of blood T cell repertoires in COVID-19. The method was immunoSEQ multiplex PCR; TCRdb's version includes in-frame clones alone and lacks a portion of them. The table lists roughly 110,000 clones, roughly 84% of them singletons, with 0.83% in the top ten. Sequences were obtained from peripheral blood. These receptors came from a woman aged 70 to 79 with acute or convalescent COVID-19. Each CDR3 is given with its conserved first and last residue. A D gene is named only where the DNA matches it firmly. Clone size appears in some rows only: once, few, many, or a class for an expanded clone.

clone_size	v_call	d_call	j_call	cdr3_aa	cdr3_nt
-	TRBV7-6	TRBD2	TRBJ2-7	CARSSGGPHSYEQYF	TGTGCCAGATCATCGGGGGGGCCACATTCCTACGAGCAGTACTTC
few	TRBV9	-	TRBJ1-1	CASSVAPENTEAFF	TGTGCCAGCAGCGTAGCGCCAGAGAACACTGAAGCTTTCTTT
few	TRBV5-4	-	TRBJ1-2	CASSLTGRNYGYTF	TGTGCCAGCAGCTTGACAGGAAGGAACTATGGCTACACCTTC
few	TRBV5-1	TRBD2	TRBJ2-7	CASSEGLAGAGSYEQYF	TGCGCCAGCAGCGAGGGACTAGCGGGAGCAGGCTCCTACGAGCAGTACTTC
-	TRBV15	TRBD1	TRBJ2-1	CATSRETGMVHNEQFF	TGTGCCACCAGCAGAGAGACAGGGATGGTCCACAATGAGCAGTTCTTC
-	TRBV10-1	-	TRBJ2-2	CASSARGSSGELFF	TGCGCCAGCAGTGCCAGGGGCTCGTCCGGGGAGCTGTTTTTT
-	TRBV29-1	-	TRBJ1-1	CSAIGAWSDWIGTTAFF	TGCAGCGCGATTGGAGCCTGGAGTGATTGGATTGGGACAACAGCTTTCTTT
-	TRBV10-2	-	TRBJ2-1	CASRETANNEQFF	TGCGCCAGCAGGGAGACAGCTAACAATGAGCAGTTCTTC
-	TRBV19	-	TRBJ1-5	CASTRTVSNQPQHF	TGTGCCAGTACTCGGACAGTTAGCAATCAGCCCCAGCATTTT
-	TRBV19	-	TRBJ2-3	CASSRSRDSTDTQYF	TGTGCCAGTAGTAGATCGCGGGACAGCACAGATACGCAGTATTTT
-	TRBV5-8	TRBD1	TRBJ2-2	CASVRGQTTGELFF	TGTGCCAGCGTCAGGGGGCAGACCACCGGGGAGCTGTTTTTT
-	TRBV5-1	-	TRBJ1-1	CASQLSGATEAFF	TGCGCCAGCCAGCTTTCAGGGGCCACTGAAGCTTTCTTT
-	TRBV6-5	TRBD2	TRBJ2-1	CASVTSGGHYNEQFF	TGTGCCAGCGTTACTAGCGGGGGGCATTACAATGAGCAGTTCTTC
-	TRBV29-1	TRBD2	TRBJ2-1	CSAPGTSVTYNEQFF	TGCAGCGCTCCCGGGACTAGCGTAACCTACAATGAGCAGTTCTTC
-	TRBV5-4	TRBD2	TRBJ2-3	CASSTTSGSTDTQYF	TGTGCCAGCAGCACGACTAGCGGGAGCACAGATACGCAGTATTTT
-	TRBV5-1	-	TRBJ1-2	CASKVPGGIYGYTF	TGCGCCAGCAAGGTCCCGGGGGGAATCTATGGCTACACCTTC
-	TRBV24-1	TRBD1	TRBJ2-3	CATSGSGGFPDTQYF	TGTGCCACCAGTGGATCAGGGGGCTTCCCAGATACGCAGTATTTT
-	TRBV19	-	TRBJ1-1	CASSIAGQTEAFF	TGTGCCAGTAGTATCGCCGGACAGACTGAAGCTTTCTTT
-	TRBV21-1	-	TRBJ2-5	CASSKPSGTSGIQETQYF	TGTGCCAGCAGCAAACCCTCCGGGACTAGCGGGATCCAAGAGACCCAGTACTTC
-	TRBV5-5	-	TRBJ1-4	CASSLAPQNNEKLFF	TGTGCCAGCAGCTTGGCCCCCCAGAATAATGAAAAACTGTTTTTT
-	TRBV6-6	TRBD1	TRBJ2-7	CASTLQGSYEQYF	TGTGCCAGCACCTTACAGGGGTCCTACGAGCAGTACTTC
-	TRBV2	TRBD1	TRBJ1-1	CASSRRQGRTEAFF	TGTGCCAGCAGCCGTCGACAGGGAAGGACTGAAGCTTTCTTT
-	TRBV3-1/TRBV3-2	-	TRBJ2-7	CASSRTSFGYEQYF	TGTGCCAGCAGTCGTACTTCTTTCGGCTACGAGCAGTACTTC
few	TRBV10-1	-	TRBJ1-1	CASSERHLTEAFF	TGCGCCAGCAGTGAGCGACACTTAACTGAAGCTTTCTTT
-	TRBV30	-	TRBJ1-5	CAWRGGESNQPQHF	TGTGCCTGGAGGGGGGGTGAAAGCAATCAGCCCCAGCATTTT
-	TRBV11-2	-	TRBJ2-7	CASSPRTGTNYEQYF	TGTGCCAGCAGCCCCCGGACAGGGACTAACTACGAGCAGTACTTC
-	TRBV6-5	TRBD1	TRBJ1-5	CASSSGQGSQPQHF	TGTGCCAGCAGTAGTGGACAGGGGTCTCAGCCCCAGCATTTT
-	TRBV16	-	TRBJ1-5	CASSQQGKDQPQHF	TGTGCCAGCAGCCAACAGGGTAAGGATCAGCCCCAGCATTTT
few	TRBV2	TRBD1	TRBJ1-2	CASSDPGGGGYTF	TGTGCCAGCAGTGACCCAGGGGGCGGCGGCTACACCTTC
-	TRBV25-1	-	TRBJ2-7	CASSGRDIAYEQYF	TGTGCCAGCAGTGGCCGGGACATTGCCTACGAGCAGTACTTC
-	TRBV9	TRBD2	TRBJ2-5	CASSVESGRAEETQYF	TGTGCCAGCAGCGTTGAGAGCGGGAGGGCCGAGGAGACCCAGTACTTC
-	TRBV3-1/TRBV3-2	-	TRBJ2-4	CASSPARGMLADIQYF	TGTGCCAGCAGCCCCGCGAGGGGGATGTTAGCCGACATTCAGTACTTC